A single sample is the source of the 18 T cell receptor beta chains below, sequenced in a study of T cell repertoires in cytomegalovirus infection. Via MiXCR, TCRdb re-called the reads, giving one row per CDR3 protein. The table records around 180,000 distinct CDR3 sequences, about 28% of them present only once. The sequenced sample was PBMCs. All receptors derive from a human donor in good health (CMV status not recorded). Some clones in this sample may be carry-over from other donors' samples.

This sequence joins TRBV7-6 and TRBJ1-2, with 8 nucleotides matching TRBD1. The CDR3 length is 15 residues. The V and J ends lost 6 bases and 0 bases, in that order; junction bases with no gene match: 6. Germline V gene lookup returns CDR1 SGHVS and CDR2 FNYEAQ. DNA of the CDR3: TGTGCCAGCAGGAGGGTGACAGGGGCTAACTATGGCTACACCTTC. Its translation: CASRRVTGANYGYTF.

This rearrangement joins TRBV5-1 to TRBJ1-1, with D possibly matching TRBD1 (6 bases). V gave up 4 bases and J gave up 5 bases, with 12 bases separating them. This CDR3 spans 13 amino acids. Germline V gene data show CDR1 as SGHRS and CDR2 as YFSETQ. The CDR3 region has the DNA TGCGCCAGCAGCGGTAGGGGGGGAACTGAAGCTTTCTTT. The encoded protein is CASSGRGGTEAFF.

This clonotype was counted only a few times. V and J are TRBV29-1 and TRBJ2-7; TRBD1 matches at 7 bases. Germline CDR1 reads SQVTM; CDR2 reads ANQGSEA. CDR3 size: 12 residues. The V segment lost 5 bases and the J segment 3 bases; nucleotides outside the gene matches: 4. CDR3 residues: CSVLDRYYEQYF. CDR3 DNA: TGCAGCGTTCTGGACAGGTACTACGAGCAGTACTTC.

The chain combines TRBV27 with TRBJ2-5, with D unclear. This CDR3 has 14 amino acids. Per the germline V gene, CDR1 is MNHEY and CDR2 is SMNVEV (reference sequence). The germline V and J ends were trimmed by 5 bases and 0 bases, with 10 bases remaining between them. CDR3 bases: TGTGCCAGCAGTCGCGGTGGGAACCAAGAGACCCAGTACTTC. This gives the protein CASSRGGNQETQYF.

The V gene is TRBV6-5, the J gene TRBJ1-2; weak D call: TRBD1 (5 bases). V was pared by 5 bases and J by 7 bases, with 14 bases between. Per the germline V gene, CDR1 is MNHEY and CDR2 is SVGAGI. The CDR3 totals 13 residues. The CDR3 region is CASSPGEWGGYTF. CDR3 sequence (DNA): TGTGCCAGCAGTCCGGGGGAGTGGGGTGGCTACACCTTC.

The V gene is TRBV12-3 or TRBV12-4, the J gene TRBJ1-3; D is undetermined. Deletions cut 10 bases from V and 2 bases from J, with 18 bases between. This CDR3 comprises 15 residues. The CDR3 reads CANTRWLGTGNTIYF. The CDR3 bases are TGTGCCAACACCCGCTGGCTGGGAACTGGAAACACCATATATTTT.

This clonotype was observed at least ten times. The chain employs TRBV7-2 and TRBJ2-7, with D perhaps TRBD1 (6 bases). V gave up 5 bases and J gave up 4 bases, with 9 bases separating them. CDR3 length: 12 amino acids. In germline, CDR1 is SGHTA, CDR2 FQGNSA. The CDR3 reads CASSRTVYEQYF. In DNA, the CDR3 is TGTGCCAGCAGCCGGACAGTTTACGAGCAGTACTTC. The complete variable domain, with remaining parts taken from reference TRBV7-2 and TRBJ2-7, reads GAGVSQSPSNKVTEKGKDVELRCDPISGHTALYWYRQSLGQGLEFLIYFQGNSAPDKSGLPSDRFSAERTGGSVSTLTIQRTQQEDSAVYLCASSRTVYEQYFGPGTRLTVT.

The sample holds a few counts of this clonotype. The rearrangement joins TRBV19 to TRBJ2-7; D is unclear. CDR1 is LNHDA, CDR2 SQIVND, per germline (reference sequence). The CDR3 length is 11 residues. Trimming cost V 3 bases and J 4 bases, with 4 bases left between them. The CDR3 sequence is CASSIGYEQYF. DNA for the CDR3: TGTGCCAGTAGTATCGGATACGAGCAGTACTTC.

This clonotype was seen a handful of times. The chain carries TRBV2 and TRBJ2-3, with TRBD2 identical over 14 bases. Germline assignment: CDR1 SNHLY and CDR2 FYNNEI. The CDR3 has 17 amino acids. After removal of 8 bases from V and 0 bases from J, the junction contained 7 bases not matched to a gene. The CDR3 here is CASPGTSGGSSTDTQYF. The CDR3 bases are TGTGCCAGCCCCGGGACTAGCGGGGGCTCTAGCACAGATACGCAGTATTTT.

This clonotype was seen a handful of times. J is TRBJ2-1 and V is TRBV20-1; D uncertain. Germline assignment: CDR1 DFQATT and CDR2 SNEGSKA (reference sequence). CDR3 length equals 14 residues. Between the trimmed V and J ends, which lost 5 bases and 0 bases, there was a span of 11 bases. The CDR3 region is CSARLSPSYNEQFF. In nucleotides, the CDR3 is TGCAGTGCTCGTCTCAGCCCCTCCTACAATGAGCAGTTCTTC.

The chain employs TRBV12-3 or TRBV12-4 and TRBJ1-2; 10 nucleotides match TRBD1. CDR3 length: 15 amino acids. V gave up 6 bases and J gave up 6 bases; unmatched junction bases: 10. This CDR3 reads CASSPPGQGRDGYTF. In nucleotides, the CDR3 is TGTGCCAGCAGCCCCCCGGGACAGGGGAGAGATGGCTACACCTTC.

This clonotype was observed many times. Here the CDR3 reads CASASFGGEITEAFF. DNA of the CDR3: TGTGCCAGCGCCAGCTTCGGGGGAGAAATCACTGAAGCTTTCTTT. V usage is TRBV7-3 and J usage is TRBJ1-1; TRBD1 might be the D (5 bases). V was pared by 8 bases and J by 4 bases, with 20 bases between. This CDR3 region has 15 residues. The germline CDR1 and CDR2 sequences are SGHTA and FQGTGA.

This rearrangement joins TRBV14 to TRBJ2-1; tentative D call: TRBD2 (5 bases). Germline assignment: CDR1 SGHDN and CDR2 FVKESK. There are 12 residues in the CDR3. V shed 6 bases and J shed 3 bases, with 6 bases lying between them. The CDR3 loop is CASSRGYNEQFF. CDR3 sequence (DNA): TGTGCCAGCAGTCGGGGCTACAATGAGCAGTTCTTC.

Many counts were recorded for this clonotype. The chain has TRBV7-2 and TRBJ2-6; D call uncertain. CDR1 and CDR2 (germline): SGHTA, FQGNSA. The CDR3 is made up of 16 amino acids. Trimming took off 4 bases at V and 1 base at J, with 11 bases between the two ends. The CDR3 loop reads CASSSRGRSGANVLTF. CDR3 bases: TGTGCCAGCAGCTCGAGAGGCAGGTCTGGGGCCAACGTCCTGACTTTC.

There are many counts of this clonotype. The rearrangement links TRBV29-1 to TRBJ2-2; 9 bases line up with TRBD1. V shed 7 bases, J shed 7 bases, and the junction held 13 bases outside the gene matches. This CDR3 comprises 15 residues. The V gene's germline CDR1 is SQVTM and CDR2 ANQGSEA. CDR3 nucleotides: TGCAGCGCCCTTTCCGGGACAGGGTTTGGCGGGGAGCTGTTTTTT. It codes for CSALSGTGFGGELFF.

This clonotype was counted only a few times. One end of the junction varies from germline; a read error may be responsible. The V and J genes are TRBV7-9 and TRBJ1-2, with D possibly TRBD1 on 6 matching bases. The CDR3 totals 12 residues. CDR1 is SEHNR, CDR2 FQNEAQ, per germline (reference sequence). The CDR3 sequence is CASSLAPGEYAF. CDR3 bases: TGTGCCAGCAGCTTAGCCCCAGGGGAGTATGCCTTC.

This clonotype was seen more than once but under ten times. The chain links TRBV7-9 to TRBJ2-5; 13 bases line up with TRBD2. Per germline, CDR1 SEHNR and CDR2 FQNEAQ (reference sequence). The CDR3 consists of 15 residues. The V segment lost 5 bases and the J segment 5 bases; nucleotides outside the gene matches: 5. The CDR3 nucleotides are TGTGCCAGCAGCCTTGGGACTAGCGGGGTTGAGACCCAGTACTTC. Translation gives CASSLGTSGVETQYF.

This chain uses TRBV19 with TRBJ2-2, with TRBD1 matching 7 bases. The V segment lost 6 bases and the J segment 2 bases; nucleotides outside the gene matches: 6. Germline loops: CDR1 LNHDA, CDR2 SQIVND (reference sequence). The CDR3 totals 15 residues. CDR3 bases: TGTGCCAGTAGGGATGGACAGGATAACACCGGGGAGCTGTTTTTT. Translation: CASRDGQDNTGELFF.